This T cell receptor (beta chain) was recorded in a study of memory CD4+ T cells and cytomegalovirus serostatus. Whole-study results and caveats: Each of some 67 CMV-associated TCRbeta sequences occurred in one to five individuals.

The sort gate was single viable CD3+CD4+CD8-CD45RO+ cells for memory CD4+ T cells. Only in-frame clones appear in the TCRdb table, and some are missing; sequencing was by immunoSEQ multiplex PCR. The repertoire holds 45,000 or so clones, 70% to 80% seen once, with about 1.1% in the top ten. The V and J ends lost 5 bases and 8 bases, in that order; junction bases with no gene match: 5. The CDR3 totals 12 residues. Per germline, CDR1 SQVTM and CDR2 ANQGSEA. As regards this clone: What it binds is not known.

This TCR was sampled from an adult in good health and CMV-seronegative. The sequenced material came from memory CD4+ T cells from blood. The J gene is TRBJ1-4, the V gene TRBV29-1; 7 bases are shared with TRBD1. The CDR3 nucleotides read TGCAGCGTTTACAGGGGTGGCGAAAAACTGTTTTTT. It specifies CSVYRGGEKLFF.